This entry lists 9 T cell receptor beta chains sequenced from one sample in a study of T-cell memory formation after mild COVID-19. TCRdb analysed the 5' RACE reads with MiXCR anew, one entry per CDR3 protein. The table includes 150,000 to 200,000 distinct CDR3 sequences, roughly 31% detected once. The sample taken for sequencing was PBMCs or a T cell subset sorted from them (not recorded which). These receptors originate from an adult woman who had mild COVID-19 (a few samples of this study predate the infection). Cell type and time point are not known.

J is TRBJ1-2 and V is TRBV7-8; 8 nucleotides align to TRBD1. The CDR3 contains 15 residues. CDR1 and CDR2 from the germline V gene are SGHVS and FQNEAQ. V shed 5 bases, J shed 4 bases, and the junction held 9 bases outside the gene matches. The CDR3 region has the DNA TGTGCCAGCAGCCCAGGACAGGGTGGCGGCTATGGCTACACCTTC. Translated, it gives CASSPGQGGGYGYTF.

This clonotype was counted between two and nine times. The rearrangement uses TRBV2 and TRBJ2-7, with 11 bases that match TRBD2. Germline V lookup: CDR1 SNHLY, CDR2 FYNNEI. The CDR3 length is 13 residues. The trim removed 6 bases at V and 4 bases at J, leaving 2 bases unmatched. The CDR3 DNA reads as TGTGCCAGCAGACTAGCGGGAGTGTACGAGCAGTACTTC. The encoded protein is CASRLAGVYEQYF. The full variable domain, in which reference TRBV2 and TRBJ2-7 provide the parts outside the CDR3, is EPEVTQTPSHQVTQMGQEVILRCVPISNHLYFYWYRQILGQKVEFLVSFYNNEISEKSEIFDDQFSVERPDGSNFTLKIRSTKLEDSAMYFCASRLAGVYEQYFGPGTRLTVT.

This clonotype has just a few counts. This chain uses TRBV28 with TRBJ2-5; TRBD2 matches 10 bases. CDR1 is MDHEN, CDR2 SYDVKM, per germline. V gave up 5 bases and J gave up 5 bases; unmatched junction bases: 8. The CDR3 has 15 amino acids. The CDR3 protein is CASSPQRGGFETQYF. The DNA of the CDR3 is TGTGCCAGCAGTCCCCAGCGGGGGGGGTTTGAGACCCAGTACTTC.

With respect to this clonotype: This clone may be a read error of a much larger clone one base away. The chain joins TRBV14 to TRBJ2-1; no clear D gene. This CDR3 region has 13 residues. The germline V gene encodes CDR1 SGHDN and CDR2 FVKESK. The CDR3 loop is CASSQDSYNDQFF. The CDR3 nucleotides read TGTGCCAGCAGCCAAGACAGCTACAATGATCAGTTCTTC.

The chain joins TRBV6-6 to TRBJ2-5; tentatively, D is TRBD1 or TRBD2 (6 bases each). V lost 6 bases and J 5 bases, leaving 13 bases between the germline ends. This CDR3 region has 13 residues. The germline CDR1 and CDR2 sequences are MNHNY and SVGAGI (reference sequence). The chain's CDR3 is CASSHGGKETQYF. The DNA of the CDR3 is TGTGCCAGCAGCCACGGGGGCAAGGAGACCCAGTACTTC.

The V call is TRBV6-4, the J call TRBJ1-2; the D is unclear. V gave up 5 bases and J gave up 5 bases, with 6 bases separating them. The CDR3 spans 11 residues. Germline V gene sequence: CDR1 MRHNA, CDR2 SNTAGT. The DNA for the CDR3 is TGTGCCAGCAGTTCGGTGTATGGCTACACCTTC. It is translated as CASSSVYGYTF.

Many counts were recorded for this clonotype. The chain combines TRBV5-1 with TRBJ1-1; unclear D gene. This CDR3 has 17 amino acids. Between the trimmed V and J ends, which lost 1 base and 2 bases, there was a span of 18 bases. Germline assignment: CDR1 SGHRS and CDR2 YFSETQ. CDR3 sequence (DNA): TGCGCCAGCAGCTTGAGCCGCTACAGCTACAACAACACTGAAGCTTTCTTT. Encoded protein: CASSLSRYSYNNTEAFF.

This clonotype was found a few times. The chain recombines TRBV27 with TRBJ1-5; D might be TRBD1 (6 bases). This CDR3 is built from 15 residues. The V and J ends lost 6 bases and 2 bases respectively, with 14 bases between them. Germline loops: CDR1 MNHEY, CDR2 SMNVEV (reference sequence). The CDR3 spells CASRIWGHGNQPQHF. As DNA, the CDR3 is TGTGCCAGCAGAATCTGGGGGCATGGCAATCAGCCCCAGCATTTT.

This clonotype was observed a handful of times. The rearrangement joins TRBV9 to TRBJ2-6; TRBD2 might be the D (6 bases). This CDR3 comprises 15 residues. The germline V gene has CDR1 SGDLS and CDR2 YYNGEE. V was clipped by 8 bases and J by 1 base, with 13 bases between them. CDR3 residues: CARTGDGSGANVLTF. The DNA for the CDR3 is TGTGCCAGGACGGGGGACGGATCTGGGGCCAACGTCCTGACTTTC.